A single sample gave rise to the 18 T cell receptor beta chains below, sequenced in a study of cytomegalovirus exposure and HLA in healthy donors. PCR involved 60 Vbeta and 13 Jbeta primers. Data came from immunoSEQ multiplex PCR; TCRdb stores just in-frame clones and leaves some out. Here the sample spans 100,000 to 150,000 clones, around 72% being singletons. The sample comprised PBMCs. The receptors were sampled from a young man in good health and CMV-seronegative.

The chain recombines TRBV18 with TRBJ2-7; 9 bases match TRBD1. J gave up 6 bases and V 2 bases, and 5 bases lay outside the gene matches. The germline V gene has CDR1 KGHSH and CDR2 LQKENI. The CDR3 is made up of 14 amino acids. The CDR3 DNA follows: TGTGCCAGCTCACCAGGGACAGGGAGGCTCGAGCAGTACTTC. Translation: CASSPGTGRLEQYF.

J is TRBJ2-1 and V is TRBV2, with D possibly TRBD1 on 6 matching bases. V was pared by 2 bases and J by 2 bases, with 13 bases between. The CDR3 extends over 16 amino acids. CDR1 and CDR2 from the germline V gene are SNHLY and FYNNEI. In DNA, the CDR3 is TGTGCCAGCAGTGAATCCAGGGGTCGGCCCTACAATGAGCAGTTCTTC. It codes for CASSESRGRPYNEQFF.

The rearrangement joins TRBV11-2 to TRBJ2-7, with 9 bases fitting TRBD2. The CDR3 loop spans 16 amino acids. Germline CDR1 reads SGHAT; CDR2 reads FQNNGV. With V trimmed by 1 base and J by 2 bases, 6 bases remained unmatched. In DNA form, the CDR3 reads TGTGCCAGCAGCTTAGCAACCCCTAGCGGGGCCTACGAGCAGTACTTC. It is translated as CASSLATPSGAYEQYF.

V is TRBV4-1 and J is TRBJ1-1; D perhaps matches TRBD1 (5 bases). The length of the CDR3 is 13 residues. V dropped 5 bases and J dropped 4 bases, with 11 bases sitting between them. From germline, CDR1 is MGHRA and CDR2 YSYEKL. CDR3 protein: CASSDGGITEAFF. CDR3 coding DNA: TGCGCCAGCAGCGATGGGGGGATCACTGAAGCTTTCTTT.

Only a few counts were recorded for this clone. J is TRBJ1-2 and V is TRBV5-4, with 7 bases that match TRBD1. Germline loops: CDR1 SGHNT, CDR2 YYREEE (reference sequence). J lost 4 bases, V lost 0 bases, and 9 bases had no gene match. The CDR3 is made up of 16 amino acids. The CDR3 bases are TGTGCCAGCAGCTTGGTGAGGGACAGATACTTCTATGGCTACACCTTC. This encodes CASSLVRDRYFYGYTF.

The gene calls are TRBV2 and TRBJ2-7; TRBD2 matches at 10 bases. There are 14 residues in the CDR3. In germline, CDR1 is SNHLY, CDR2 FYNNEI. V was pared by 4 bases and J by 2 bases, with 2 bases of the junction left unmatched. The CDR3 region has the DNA TGTGCCAGCAGTGGGACTAGCGGCACCTACGAGCAGTACTTC. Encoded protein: CASSGTSGTYEQYF.

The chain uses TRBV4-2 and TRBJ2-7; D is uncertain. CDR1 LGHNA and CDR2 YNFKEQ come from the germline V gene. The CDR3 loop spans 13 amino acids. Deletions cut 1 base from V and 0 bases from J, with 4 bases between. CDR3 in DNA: TGTGCCAGCAGCCAAGGAGGCTCCTACGAGCAGTACTTC. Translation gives CASSQGGSYEQYF.

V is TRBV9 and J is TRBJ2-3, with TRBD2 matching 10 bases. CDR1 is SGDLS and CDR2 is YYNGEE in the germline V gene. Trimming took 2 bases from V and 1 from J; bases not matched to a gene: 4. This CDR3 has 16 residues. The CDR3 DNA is TGTGCCAGCAGCGTGTGGGGGACTAGCGGCACAGATACGCAGTATTTT. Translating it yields CASSVWGTSGTDTQYF.

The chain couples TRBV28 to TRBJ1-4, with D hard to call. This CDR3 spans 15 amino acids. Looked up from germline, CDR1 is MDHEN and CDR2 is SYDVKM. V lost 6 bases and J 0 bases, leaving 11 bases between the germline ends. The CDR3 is CASSLRIATNEKLFF. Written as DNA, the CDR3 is TGTGCCAGCAGCCTACGTATTGCAACTAATGAAAAACTGTTTTTT.

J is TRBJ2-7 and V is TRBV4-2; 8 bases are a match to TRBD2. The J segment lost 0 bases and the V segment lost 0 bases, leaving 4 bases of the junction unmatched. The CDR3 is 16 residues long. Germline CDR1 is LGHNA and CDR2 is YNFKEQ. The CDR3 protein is CASSQDLSGSSYEQYF. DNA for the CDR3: TGTGCCAGCAGCCAAGATCTAAGCGGGAGCTCCTACGAGCAGTACTTC.

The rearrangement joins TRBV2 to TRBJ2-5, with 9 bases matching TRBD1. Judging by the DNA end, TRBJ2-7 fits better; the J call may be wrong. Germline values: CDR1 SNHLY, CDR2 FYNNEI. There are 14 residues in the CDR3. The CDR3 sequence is CASKDRGKNYEQYF. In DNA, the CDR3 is TGTGCCAGCAAGGACAGGGGAAAGAACTACGAGCAGTACTTC.

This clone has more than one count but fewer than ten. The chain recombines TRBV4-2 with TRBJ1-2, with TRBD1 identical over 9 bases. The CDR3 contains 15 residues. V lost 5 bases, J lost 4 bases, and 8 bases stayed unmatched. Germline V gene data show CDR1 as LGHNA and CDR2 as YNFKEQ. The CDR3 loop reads CASSYSGTGFYGYTF. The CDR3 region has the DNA TGTGCCAGCAGCTATTCCGGGACAGGGTTCTATGGCTACACCTTC.

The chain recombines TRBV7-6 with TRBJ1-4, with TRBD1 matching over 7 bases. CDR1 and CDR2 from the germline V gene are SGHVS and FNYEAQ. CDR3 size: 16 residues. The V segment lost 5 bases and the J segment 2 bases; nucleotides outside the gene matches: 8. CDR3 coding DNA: TGTGCCAGCAGCGAGCGACAGGGAATGACTAATGAAAAACTGTTTTTT. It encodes CASSERQGMTNEKLFF.

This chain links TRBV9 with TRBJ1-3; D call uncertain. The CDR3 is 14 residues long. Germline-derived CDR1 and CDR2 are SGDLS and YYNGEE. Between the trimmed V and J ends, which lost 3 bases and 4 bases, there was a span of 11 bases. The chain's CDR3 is CASSADTFGNTIYF. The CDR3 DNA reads TGTGCCAGCAGCGCAGACACTTTCGGAAACACCATATATTTT.

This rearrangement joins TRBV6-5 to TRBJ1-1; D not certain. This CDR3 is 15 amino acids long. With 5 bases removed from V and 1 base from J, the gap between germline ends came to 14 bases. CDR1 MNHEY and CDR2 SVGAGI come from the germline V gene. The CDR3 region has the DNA TGTGCCAGCAGTCGTAACGACGGGTGGAACACTGAAGCTTTCTTT. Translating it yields CASSRNDGWNTEAFF.

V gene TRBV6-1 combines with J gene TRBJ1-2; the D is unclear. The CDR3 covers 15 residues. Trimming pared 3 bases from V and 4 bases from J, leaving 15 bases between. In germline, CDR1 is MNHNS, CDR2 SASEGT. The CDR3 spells CASSDSRHRVYGYTF. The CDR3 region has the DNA TGTGCCAGCAGTGATTCCAGGCATCGCGTCTATGGCTACACCTTC.

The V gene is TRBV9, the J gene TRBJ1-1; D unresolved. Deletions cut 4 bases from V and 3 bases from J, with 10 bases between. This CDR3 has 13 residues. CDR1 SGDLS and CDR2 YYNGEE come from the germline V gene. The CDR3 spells CASSPSRHTEAFF. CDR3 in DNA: TGTGCCAGCAGCCCCTCCAGGCACACTGAAGCTTTCTTT.

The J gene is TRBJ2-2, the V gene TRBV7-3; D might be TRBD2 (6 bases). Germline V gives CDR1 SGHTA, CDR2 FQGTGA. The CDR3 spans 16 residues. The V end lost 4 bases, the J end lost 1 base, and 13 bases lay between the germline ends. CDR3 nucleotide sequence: TGTGCCAGCAGCTCGGAGGGGACCCTGAACACCGGGGAGCTGTTTTTT. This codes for CASSSEGTLNTGELFF.